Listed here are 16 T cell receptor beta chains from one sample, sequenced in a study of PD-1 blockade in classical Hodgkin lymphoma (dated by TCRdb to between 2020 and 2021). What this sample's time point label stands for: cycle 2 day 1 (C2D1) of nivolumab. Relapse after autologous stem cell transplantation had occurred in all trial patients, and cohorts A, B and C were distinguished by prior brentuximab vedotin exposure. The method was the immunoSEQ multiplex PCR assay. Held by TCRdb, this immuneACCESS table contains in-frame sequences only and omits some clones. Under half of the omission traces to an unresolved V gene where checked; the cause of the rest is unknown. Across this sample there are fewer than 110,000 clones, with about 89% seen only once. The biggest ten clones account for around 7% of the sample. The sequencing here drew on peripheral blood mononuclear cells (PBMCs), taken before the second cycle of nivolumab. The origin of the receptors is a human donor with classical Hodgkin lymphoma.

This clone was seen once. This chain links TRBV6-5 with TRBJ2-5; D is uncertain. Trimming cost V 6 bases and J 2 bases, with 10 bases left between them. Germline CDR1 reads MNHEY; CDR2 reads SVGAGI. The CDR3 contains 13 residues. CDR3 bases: TGTGCCAGCAGATTCGCGTCTCAAGAGACCCAGTACTTC. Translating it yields CASRFASQETQYF.

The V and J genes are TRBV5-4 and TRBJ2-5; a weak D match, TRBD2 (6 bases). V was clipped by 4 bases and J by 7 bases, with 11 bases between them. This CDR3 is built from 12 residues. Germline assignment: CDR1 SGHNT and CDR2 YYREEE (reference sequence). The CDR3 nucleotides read TGTGCCAGCAGCCCTGGGGGGTGGACCCAGTACTTC. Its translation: CASSPGGWTQYF.

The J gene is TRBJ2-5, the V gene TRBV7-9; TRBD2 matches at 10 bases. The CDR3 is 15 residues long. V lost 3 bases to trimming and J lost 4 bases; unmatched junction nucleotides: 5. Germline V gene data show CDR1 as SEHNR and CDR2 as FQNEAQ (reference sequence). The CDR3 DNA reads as TGTGCCAGCAGCTTGCTCAGCGGGGGGGGAGAGACCCAGTACTTC. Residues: CASSLLSGGGETQYF.

In DNA, the CDR3 is TGCACCAGCAGCTCCCATAGCGGAAGCACAGATACGCAGTATTTT. It specifies CTSSSHSGSTDTQYF. The chain uses TRBV1 and TRBJ2-3; TRBD2 is taken as the D call from the table, unchecked against the DNA. TRBV1 counts as a pseudogene. CDR3 length: 15 amino acids.

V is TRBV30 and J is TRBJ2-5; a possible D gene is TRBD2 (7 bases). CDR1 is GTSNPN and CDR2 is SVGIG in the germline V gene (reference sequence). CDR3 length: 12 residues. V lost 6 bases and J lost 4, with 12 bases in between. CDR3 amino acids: CACRGAGETQYF. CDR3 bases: TGTGCCTGTCGGGGGGCCGGAGAGACCCAGTACTTC.

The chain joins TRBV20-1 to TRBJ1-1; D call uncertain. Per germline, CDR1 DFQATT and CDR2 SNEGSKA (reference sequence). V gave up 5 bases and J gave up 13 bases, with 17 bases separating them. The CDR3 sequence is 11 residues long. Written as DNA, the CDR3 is TGCAGTGCTGTTGGAACCGGACGTGATTTCTTT. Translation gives CSAVGTGRDFF.

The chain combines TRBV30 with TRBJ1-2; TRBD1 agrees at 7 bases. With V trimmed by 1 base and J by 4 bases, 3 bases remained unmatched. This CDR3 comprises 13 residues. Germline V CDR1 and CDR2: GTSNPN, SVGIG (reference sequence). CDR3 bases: TGTGCCTGGAGTGCAGGGGGGGTCTATGGCTACACCTTC. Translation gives CAWSAGGVYGYTF.

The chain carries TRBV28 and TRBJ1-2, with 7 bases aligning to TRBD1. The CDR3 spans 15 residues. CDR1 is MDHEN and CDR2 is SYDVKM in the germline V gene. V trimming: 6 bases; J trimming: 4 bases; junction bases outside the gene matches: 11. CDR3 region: CASRTTGQEIYGYTF. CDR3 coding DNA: TGTGCCAGCAGGACCACAGGACAGGAGATCTATGGCTACACCTTC.

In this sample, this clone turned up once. CDR3 nucleotide sequence: TGTGCCAGCAGCTCGGGGTTCCTCTACACCTTC. Translation gives CASSSGFLYTF. The chain is built from TRBV7-2 and TRBJ1-2; D is ambiguous. Germline V gene sequence: CDR1 SGHTA, CDR2 FQGNSA. CDR3 length equals 11 residues. V lost 4 bases and J 10 bases, leaving 10 bases between the germline ends. Combining the CDR3 with reference TRBV7-2 and TRBJ1-2 gives the whole variable domain GAGVSQSPSNKVTEKGKDVELRCDPISGHTALYWYRQSLGQGLEFLIYFQGNSAPDKSGLPSDRFSAERTGGSVSTLTIQRTQQEDSAVYLCASSSGFLYTFGSGTRLTVV.

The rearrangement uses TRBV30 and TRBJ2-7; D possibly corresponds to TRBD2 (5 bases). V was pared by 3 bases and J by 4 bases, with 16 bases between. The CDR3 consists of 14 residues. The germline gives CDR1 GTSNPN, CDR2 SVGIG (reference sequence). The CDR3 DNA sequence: TGTGCCTGGAGCGCAATAGCGAAGGGTTACGAGCAGTACTTC. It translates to CAWSAIAKGYEQYF.

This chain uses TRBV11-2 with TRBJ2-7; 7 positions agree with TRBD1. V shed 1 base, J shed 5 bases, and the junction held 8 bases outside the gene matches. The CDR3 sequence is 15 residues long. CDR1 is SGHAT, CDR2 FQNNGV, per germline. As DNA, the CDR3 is TGTGCCAGCAGCTTAGCGGTAAGGGGGCCCCACGAGCAGTACTTC. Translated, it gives CASSLAVRGPHEQYF.

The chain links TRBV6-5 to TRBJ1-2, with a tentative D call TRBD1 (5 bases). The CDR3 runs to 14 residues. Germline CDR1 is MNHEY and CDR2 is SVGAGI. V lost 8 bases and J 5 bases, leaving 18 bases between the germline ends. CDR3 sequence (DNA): TGTGCCAGCGGAAATAATGGGGGGGTTTATGGCTACACCTTC. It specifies CASGNNGGVYGYTF.

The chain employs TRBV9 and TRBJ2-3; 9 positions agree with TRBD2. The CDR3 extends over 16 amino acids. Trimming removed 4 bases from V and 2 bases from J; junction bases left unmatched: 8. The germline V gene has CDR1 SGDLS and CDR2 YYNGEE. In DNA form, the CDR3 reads TGTGCCAGCAGCCTCCGGACTAGCGAGCCCACAGATACGCAGTATTTT. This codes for CASSLRTSEPTDTQYF.

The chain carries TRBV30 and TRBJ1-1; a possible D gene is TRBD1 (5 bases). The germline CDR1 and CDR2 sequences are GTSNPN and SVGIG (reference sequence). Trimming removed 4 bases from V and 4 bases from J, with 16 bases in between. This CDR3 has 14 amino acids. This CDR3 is CAWNLEGDLTEAFF. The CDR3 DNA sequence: TGTGCCTGGAACCTGGAAGGGGACCTCACTGAAGCTTTCTTT. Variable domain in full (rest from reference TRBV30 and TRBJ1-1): SQTIHQWPATLVQPVGSPLSLECTVEGTSNPNLYWYRQAAGRGLQLLFYSVGIGQISSEVPQNLSASRPQDRQFILSSKKLLLSDSGFYLCAWNLEGDLTEAFFGQGTRLTVV.

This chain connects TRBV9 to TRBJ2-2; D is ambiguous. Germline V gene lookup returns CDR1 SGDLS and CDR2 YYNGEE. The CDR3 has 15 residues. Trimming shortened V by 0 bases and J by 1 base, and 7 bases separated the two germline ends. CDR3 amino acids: CASSVAGQNTGELFF. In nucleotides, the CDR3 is TGTGCCAGCAGCGTAGCCGGTCAGAACACCGGGGAGCTGTTTTTT. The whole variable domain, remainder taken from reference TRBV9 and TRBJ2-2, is DSGVTQTPKHLITATGQRVTLRCSPRSGDLSVYWYQQSLDQGLQFLIQYYNGEERAKGNILERFSAQQFPDLHSELNLSSLELGDSALYFCASSVAGQNTGELFFGEGSRLTVL.

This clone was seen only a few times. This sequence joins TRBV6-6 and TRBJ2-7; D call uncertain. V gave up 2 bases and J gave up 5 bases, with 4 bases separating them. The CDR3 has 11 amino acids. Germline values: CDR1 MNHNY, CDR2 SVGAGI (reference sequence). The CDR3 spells CASSYRDEQYF. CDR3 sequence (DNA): TGTGCCAGCAGTTACAGGGACGAGCAGTACTTC.